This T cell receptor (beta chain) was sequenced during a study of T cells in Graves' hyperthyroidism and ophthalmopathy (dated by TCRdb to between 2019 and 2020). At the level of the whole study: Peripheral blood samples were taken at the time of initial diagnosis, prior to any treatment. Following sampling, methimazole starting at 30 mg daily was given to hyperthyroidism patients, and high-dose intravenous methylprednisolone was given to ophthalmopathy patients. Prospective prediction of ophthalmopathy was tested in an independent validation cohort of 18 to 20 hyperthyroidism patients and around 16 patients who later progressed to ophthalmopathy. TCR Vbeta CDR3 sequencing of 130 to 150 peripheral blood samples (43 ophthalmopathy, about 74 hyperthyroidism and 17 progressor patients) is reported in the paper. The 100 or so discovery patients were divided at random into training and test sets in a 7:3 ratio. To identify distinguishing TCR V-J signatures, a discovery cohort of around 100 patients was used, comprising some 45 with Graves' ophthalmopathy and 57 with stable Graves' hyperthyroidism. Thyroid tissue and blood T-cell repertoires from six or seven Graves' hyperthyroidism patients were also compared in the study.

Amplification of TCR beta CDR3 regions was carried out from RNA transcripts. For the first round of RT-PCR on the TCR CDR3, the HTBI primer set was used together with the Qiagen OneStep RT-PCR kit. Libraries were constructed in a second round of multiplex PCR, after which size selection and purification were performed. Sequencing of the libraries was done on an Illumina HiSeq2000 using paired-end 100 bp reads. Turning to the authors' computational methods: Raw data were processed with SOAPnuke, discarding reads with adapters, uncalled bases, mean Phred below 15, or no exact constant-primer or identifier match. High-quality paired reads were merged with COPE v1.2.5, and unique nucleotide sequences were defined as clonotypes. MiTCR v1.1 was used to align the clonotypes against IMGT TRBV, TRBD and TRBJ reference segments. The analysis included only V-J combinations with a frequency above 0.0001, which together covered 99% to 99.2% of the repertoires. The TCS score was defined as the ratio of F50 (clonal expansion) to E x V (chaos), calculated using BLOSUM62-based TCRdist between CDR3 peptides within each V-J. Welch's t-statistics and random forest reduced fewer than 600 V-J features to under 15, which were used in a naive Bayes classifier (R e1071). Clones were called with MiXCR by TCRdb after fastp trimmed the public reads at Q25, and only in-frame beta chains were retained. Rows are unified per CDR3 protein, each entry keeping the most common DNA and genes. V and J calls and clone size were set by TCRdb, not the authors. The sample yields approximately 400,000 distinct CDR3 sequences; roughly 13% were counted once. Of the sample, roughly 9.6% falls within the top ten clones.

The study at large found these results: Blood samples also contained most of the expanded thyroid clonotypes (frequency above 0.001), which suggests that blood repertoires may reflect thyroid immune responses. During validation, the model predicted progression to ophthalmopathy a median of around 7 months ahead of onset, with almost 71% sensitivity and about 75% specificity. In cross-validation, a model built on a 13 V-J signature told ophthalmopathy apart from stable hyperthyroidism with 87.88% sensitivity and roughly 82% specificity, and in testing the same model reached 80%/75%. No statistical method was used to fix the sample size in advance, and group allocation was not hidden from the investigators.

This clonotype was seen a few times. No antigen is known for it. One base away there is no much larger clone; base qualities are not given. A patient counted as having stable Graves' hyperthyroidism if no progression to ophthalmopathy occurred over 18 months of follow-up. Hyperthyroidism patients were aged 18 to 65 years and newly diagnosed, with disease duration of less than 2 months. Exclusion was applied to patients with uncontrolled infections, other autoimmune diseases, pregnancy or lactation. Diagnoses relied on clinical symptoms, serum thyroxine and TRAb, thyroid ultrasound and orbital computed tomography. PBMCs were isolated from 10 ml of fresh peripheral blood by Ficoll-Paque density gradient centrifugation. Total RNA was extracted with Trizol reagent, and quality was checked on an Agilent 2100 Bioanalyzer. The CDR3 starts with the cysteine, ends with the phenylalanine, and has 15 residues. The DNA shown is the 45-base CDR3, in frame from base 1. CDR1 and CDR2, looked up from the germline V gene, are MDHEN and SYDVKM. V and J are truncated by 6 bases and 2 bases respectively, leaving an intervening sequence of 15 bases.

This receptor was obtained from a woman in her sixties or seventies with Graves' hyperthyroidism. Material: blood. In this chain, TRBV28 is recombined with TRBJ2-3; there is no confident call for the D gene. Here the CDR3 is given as CASSPPAEITDTQYF. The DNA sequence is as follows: TGTGCCAGCAGCCCTCCCGCGGAAATCACAGATACGCAGTATTTT.